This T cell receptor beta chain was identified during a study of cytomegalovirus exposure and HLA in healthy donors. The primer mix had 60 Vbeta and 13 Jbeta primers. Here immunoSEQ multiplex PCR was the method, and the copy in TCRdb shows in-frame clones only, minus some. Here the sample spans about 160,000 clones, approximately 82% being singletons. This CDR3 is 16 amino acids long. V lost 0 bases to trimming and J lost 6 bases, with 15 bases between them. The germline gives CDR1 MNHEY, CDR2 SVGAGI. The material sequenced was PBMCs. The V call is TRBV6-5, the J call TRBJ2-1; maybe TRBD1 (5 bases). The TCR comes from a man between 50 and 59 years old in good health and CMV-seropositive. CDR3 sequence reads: CASSYSVTGRLNEQFF. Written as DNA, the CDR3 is TGTGCCAGCAGTTACTCGGTTACAGGACGCCTCAATGAGCAGTTCTTC.